These 3 T cell receptor beta chains were sequenced from one sample in a study of molecular identifiers for immune sequencing clone quantification. TCRdb independently ran MiXCR on the PCR reads; one entry per CDR3 protein. The sample carries hundreds of thousands of distinct CDR3 sequences, about 20% recorded once. The source material was naive CD8+ T cells from blood, with Jurkat cell RNA spiked in. This sample's subset: FACS-sorted CD8+CD4-CCR7+CD45RA+ naive T cells. These receptors came from a human donor in good health. Some libraries in this study had Jurkat cell RNA spiked in.

This clonotype was seen many times. This chain joins TRBV7-6 and TRBJ2-3; tentative D call: TRBD1 (5 bases). The germline gives CDR1 SGHVS, CDR2 FNYEAQ. The V end lost 5 bases, the J end lost 8 bases, and 20 bases lay between the germline ends. The CDR3 totals 15 residues. DNA of the CDR3: TGTGCCAGCAGCCCACTTGGACCGAGTCAGGGTACGCAGTATTTT. This codes for CASSPLGPSQGTQYF. Full variable domain (rest looked up from reference TRBV7-6 and TRBJ2-3): GAGVSQSPRYKVTKRGQDVALRCDPISGHVSLYWYRQALGQGPEFLTYFNYEAQQDKSGLPNDRFSAERPEGSISTLTIQRTEQRDSAMYRCASSPLGPSQGTQYFGPGTRLTVL.

This clonotype has more than one count but fewer than ten. This sequence joins TRBV11-2 and TRBJ2-7; 11 nucleotides align to TRBD1. The CDR3 has 18 residues. Germline loops: CDR1 SGHAT, CDR2 FQNNGV. The V gene end was trimmed by 5 bases and the J gene end by 2 bases; junction bases not matched to a gene: 14. In nucleotides, the CDR3 is TGTGCCAGCAGCCCCGCACCCGGACAGGGGGCGTCGACCTACGAGCAGTACTTC. Protein product: CASSPAPGQGASTYEQYF. The variable domain in full, completed from reference TRBV11-2 and TRBJ2-7, reads EAGVAQSPRYKIIEKRQSVAFWCNPISGHATLYWYQQILGQGPKLLIQFQNNGVVDDSQLPKDRFSAERLKGVDSTLKIQPAKLEDSAVYLCASSPAPGQGASTYEQYFGPGTRLTVT.

This clonotype was seen only a few times. The chain links TRBV25-1 to TRBJ2-5, with no clear D. The CDR3 sequence is 14 residues long. CDR1 is MGHDK, CDR2 SYGVNS, per germline. Trimming removed 4 bases at V and 5 bases at J, with 14 bases between. The CDR3 bases are TGTGCCAGCAGTGTTGGCCAACGTGGGGAGACCCAGTACTTC. Protein product: CASSVGQRGETQYF.